The clone carrying this T cell receptor beta chain has more than one count but fewer than ten. The ends lost 2 bases at V and 8 bases at J; junction bases unmatched: 17. Germline loops: CDR1 KGHSH, CDR2 LQKENI. The CDR3 runs to 18 residues. This sample stems from a study of early T cells in non-severe SARS-CoV-2 infection. TCRdb re-derived calls from the 5' RACE reads in MiXCR, one entry per CDR3 protein. The sample has about 50,000 distinct CDR3 sequences, approximately 10% seen once. The V and J genes are TRBV18 and TRBJ2-1, with 8 bases fitting TRBD2. Material for sequencing was whole blood. This TCR came from an adult who was a healthcare worker with PCR-confirmed SARS-CoV-2 infection or an uninfected control (not recorded which). The CDR3, as DNA: TGTGCCAGCTCACCAATCAACTCCGGACTAGCCCAGGGCGATGAGCAGTTCTTC. Protein: CASSPINSGLAQGDEQFF.